This TCR beta chain appears in the sequencing data of a study of radiation and T cells in renal cell carcinoma. Study-level points and caveats: Baseline intratumoral clonotype presence is unknown without pretreatment biopsies.

Libraries were prepared by immunoSEQ multiplex PCR; TCRdb keeps only in-frame clonotypes and omits some of them. This sample carries roughly 120,000 clones, around 80% of them seen once, and the ten largest clones take approximately 3%. This clone was picked up one time. Its antigen is as yet unknown. Noted time point: baseline pretreatment blood. Treatment: 15 Gy SBRT to primary tumor, nephrectomy 4 weeks later. The CDR3 has 14 amino acids. The V gene lost 1 base and the J gene lost 8 bases, with 14 bases spanning the gap. Germline loops: CDR1 SGHTA, CDR2 FQGNSA. The receptor's source is an older woman with renal cell carcinoma. This chain joins TRBV7-2 and TRBJ1-2; D gene uncertain. The sample here was blood, taken from a patient whose treatment included radiotherapy and nephrectomy. The CDR3 DNA sequence: TGTGCCAGCAGCTTAGGCGTCGGGGAACGAGGCTACACCTTC. This sequence encodes CASSLGVGERGYTF. Filled out from reference TRBV7-2 and TRBJ1-2, the complete variable domain reads GAGVSQSPSNKVTEKGKDVELRCDPISGHTALYWYRQSLGQGLEFLIYFQGNSAPDKSGLPSDRFSAERTGGSVSTLTIQRTQQEDSAVYLCASSLGVGERGYTFGSGTRLTVV.